Below, 8 T cell receptor beta chains from the same sample are listed, as sequenced in a study of beta chain features in type 1 diabetes. Every isolated RNA sample was fully reverse transcribed, so sequencing captured expressed TCRB transcripts. Produced via immunoSEQ multiplex PCR; TCRdb's table is partial and in-frame only. Here the sample spans nearly 350,000 clones, 8% being singletons. The sample consisted of central memory CD4+ T cells from blood. These receptors were collected from a woman aged 18-30 years in good health.

In its sample, this clone was seen a few times. The chain combines TRBV5-1 with TRBJ2-7; TRBD2 aligns across 9 bases. CDR1 is SGHRS and CDR2 is YFSETQ in the germline V gene. J gave up 3 bases and V 1 base, and 2 bases lay outside the gene matches. This CDR3 is built from 14 residues. In nucleotides, the CDR3 is TGCGCCAGCAGCTTGATGACTAGCGGCTACGAGCAGTACTTC. This codes for CASSLMTSGYEQYF.

This chain links TRBV28 with TRBJ2-1; 11 bases are a match to TRBD2. V was pared by 10 bases and J by 7 bases, with 9 bases of the junction left unmatched. Germline V gene data show CDR1 as MDHEN and CDR2 as SYDVKM. The CDR3 consists of 14 residues. The CDR3 sequence is CATQTSGIYNEQFF. In DNA, the CDR3 is TGTGCCACTCAGACTAGCGGGATATATAATGAGCAGTTCTTC.

This clone has only a few counts. The chain carries TRBV4-3 and TRBJ1-1; D might be TRBD1 (6 bases). The CDR3 is made up of 17 amino acids. Germline V gene data show CDR1 as LGHNA and CDR2 as YSLEER. Trimming cost V 0 bases and J 5 bases, with 19 bases left between them. CDR3 sequence (DNA): TGCGCCAGCAGCCAAGATCTGTTCTCGGCAGGGGATACTGAAGCTTTCTTT. Residues: CASSQDLFSAGDTEAFF.

This clone has ten or more counts. The genes are TRBV2 and TRBJ2-1; D may be TRBD1 or TRBD2 (5 bases each). V shed 4 bases and J shed 10 bases, with 8 bases lying between them. The CDR3 sequence is 11 residues long. Germline CDR1 SNHLY, CDR2 FYNNEI. Here the CDR3 reads CASSAGREQFF. The CDR3 DNA reads as TGTGCCAGCAGTGCGGGACGGGAGCAGTTCTTC.

The chain recombines TRBV5-6 with TRBJ2-5, with 12 bases fitting TRBD2. This CDR3 comprises 16 residues. From germline, CDR1 is SGHDT and CDR2 YYEEEE. Germline trimming cut 3 bases from V and 6 bases from J; bases unmatched to any gene: 9. This chain's CDR3 is CASSSFRLAGVKTQYF. In nucleotides, the CDR3 is TGTGCCAGCAGCTCATTTAGACTAGCGGGAGTCAAGACCCAGTACTTC.

This clone has only a few counts. V usage is TRBV5-1 and J usage is TRBJ2-1; D is ambiguous. The CDR3 is 14 amino acids. Germline V gene data show CDR1 as SGHRS and CDR2 as YFSETQ. V lost 0 bases and J 10 bases, leaving 14 bases between the germline ends. The CDR3 bases are TGCGCCAGCAGCTTGGAGGTGGGCCCTCGGGAGCAGTTCTTC. Amino acids: CASSLEVGPREQFF.

This chain connects TRBV6-5 to TRBJ2-4; D call uncertain. V lost 6 bases to trimming and J lost 4 bases, with 13 bases between them. This CDR3 has 14 residues. The germline gives CDR1 MNHEY, CDR2 SVGAGI. The CDR3 here is CASREQLTKNIQYF. DNA for the CDR3: TGTGCCAGCAGGGAACAGCTGACTAAAAACATTCAGTACTTC.

This clone was counted a few times. The genes are TRBV27 and TRBJ2-1; D not resolved. Germline CDR1 MNHEY, CDR2 SMNVEV (reference sequence). There are 13 residues in the CDR3. The V gene lost 10 bases and the J gene lost 7 bases, with 17 bases spanning the gap. The CDR3 coding sequence is TGTGCCACCAAGACACCGGTCGCTAATGAGCAGTTCTTC. Amino acid sequence: CATKTPVANEQFF.